This paragraph covers one T cell receptor beta chain sequence. This entry comes from a study of T-cell memory formation after mild COVID-19. Looked up from germline, CDR1 is DFQATT and CDR2 is SNEGSKA (reference sequence). V lost 5 bases and J lost 0; bases outside the gene matches: 11. The CDR3 extends over 16 amino acids. From the 5' RACE reads, TCRdb called clonotypes with MiXCR, one entry per CDR3 protein. The sample consists of hundreds of thousands of distinct CDR3 sequences, roughly a quarter of them appearing once. The source material was PBMCs or a T cell subset sorted from them (not recorded which). V is TRBV20-1 and J is TRBJ2-7; 9 positions agree with TRBD2. This clonotype was obtained from an adult woman who had mild COVID-19 (a few samples of this study predate the infection). Cell type and time point are not known. CDR3 nucleotide sequence: TGCAGTGCTCCCTCAGCGGGGGGCGCCCTCTCCTACGAGCAGTACTTC. Residues: CSAPSAGGALSYEQYF.